This passage covers 21 T cell receptor beta chains from one sample sequenced in a study of cytomegalovirus exposure and HLA in healthy donors. Vbeta (60) and Jbeta (13) primers were used in the PCR. Assay: immunoSEQ multiplex PCR; the TCRdb copy retains only in-frame clones and omits some. This table lists 74,000 or so clones. The sequencing sample was made of PBMCs. Receptor source: a woman aged 55-70 years in good health and CMV-seronegative.

The chain is built from TRBV2 and TRBJ1-2, with D possibly matching TRBD1 (6 bases). Germline CDR1 reads SNHLY; CDR2 reads FYNNEI. This CDR3 is 13 amino acids long. Trimming cost V 3 bases and J 7 bases, with 12 bases left between them. CDR3 protein: CASSERGGSGYTF. The CDR3 nucleotides are TGTGCCAGCAGTGAGAGGGGGGGTTCTGGCTACACCTTC.

V and J are TRBV10-3 and TRBJ2-7; perhaps TRBD2 as D (6 bases). Germline loops: CDR1 ENHRY, CDR2 SYGVKD. The CDR3 is 15 amino acids. With 0 bases removed from V and 0 bases from J, the gap between germline ends came to 9 bases. CDR3 bases: TGTGCCATCAGTGAGTCTGGAGGGAGCTCCTACGAGCAGTACTTC. Encoded protein: CAISESGGSSYEQYF.

The chain couples TRBV7-3 to TRBJ2-3; D possibly corresponds to TRBD1 (5 bases). V was pared by 6 bases and J by 2 bases, with 9 bases between. The length of the CDR3 is 13 residues. Per the germline V gene, CDR1 is SGHTA and CDR2 is FQGTGA. The CDR3 region is CASSSGYTDTQYF. CDR3 DNA: TGTGCCAGCAGTTCAGGGTACACAGATACGCAGTATTTT.

The chain is built from TRBV28 and TRBJ2-7; 9 nucleotides agree with TRBD2. The CDR3 extends over 14 amino acids. Germline V lookup: CDR1 MDHEN, CDR2 SYDVKM. V shed 2 bases and J 3 bases; nucleotides not matched to a gene: 2. The CDR3 loop is CASSLRGGDYEQYF. The DNA of the CDR3 is TGTGCCAGCAGTTTACGCGGGGGGGACTACGAGCAGTACTTC.

V and J are TRBV19 and TRBJ2-7, with D perhaps matching TRBD2 (5 bases). The CDR3 consists of 15 residues. Per germline, CDR1 LNHDA and CDR2 SQIVND (reference sequence). Between the trimmed V and J ends, which lost 1 base and 3 bases, there was a span of 13 bases. Here the CDR3 DNA reads TGTGCCAGTAGTATAGCCCCGGGAAGAGTCTACGAGCAGTACTTC. The encoded protein is CASSIAPGRVYEQYF.

The chain couples TRBV6-1 to TRBJ1-4, with D perhaps TRBD1 (5 bases). Germline V lookup: CDR1 MNHNS, CDR2 SASEGT. This CDR3 spans 11 amino acids. Between the trimmed V and J ends, which lost 10 bases and 6 bases, there was a span of 9 bases. CDR3 in amino acids: CAILTDEKLFF. The DNA for the CDR3 is TGTGCCATCCTGACAGATGAAAAACTGTTTTTT.

The rearrangement uses TRBV5-1 and TRBJ1-4; tentatively, D is TRBD1 (6 bases). The CDR3 extends over 15 amino acids. Germline CDR1 reads SGHRS; CDR2 reads YFSETQ. The V and J ends lost 4 bases and 6 bases respectively, with 16 bases between them. CDR3 region: CASSLQGGNDEKLFF. The CDR3 DNA is TGCGCCAGCAGCCTCCAAGGGGGAAATGATGAAAAACTGTTTTTT.

The J gene is TRBJ2-3, the V gene TRBV6-1; perhaps TRBD2 as D (5 bases). The germline CDR1 and CDR2 sequences are MNHNS and SASEGT. The CDR3 has 15 residues. V was cut by 4 bases and J by 2 bases, with 13 bases left in between. The CDR3 DNA is TGTGCCAGCAGTGTTCGGGGTGTGAACACAGATACGCAGTATTTT. This codes for CASSVRGVNTDTQYF.

The chain uses TRBV21-1 and TRBJ2-6; TRBD2 is the table's D call, not checked against the DNA. TRBV21-1 is labeled a pseudogene. This CDR3 is 18 amino acids long. In DNA form, the CDR3 reads TGTGCCAGCAGCAAAGTTCGCGGGAGGTGCTCTGGGGCCAACGTCCTGACTTTC. Translation gives CASSKVRGRCSGANVLTF.

CDR3 amino acids: CASTSAGPGAGYTF. The CDR3 DNA sequence: TGTGCCAGCACCTCTGCGGGTCCAGGGGCGGGCTACACCTTC. V is TRBV28 and J is TRBJ1-2, with a possible D match to TRBD1 (6 bases). This CDR3 contains 14 residues. Per the germline V gene, CDR1 is MDHEN and CDR2 is SYDVKM. The V gene lost 7 bases and the J gene lost 8 bases, with 20 bases spanning the gap.

V and J are TRBV11-1 and TRBJ1-1; possibly TRBD1 for D (5 bases). CDR1 is SGHAT, CDR2 FQDESV, per germline (reference sequence). The CDR3 is 14 amino acids. V lost 4 bases to trimming and J lost 5 bases, with 14 bases between them. The CDR3 DNA sequence: TGTGCCAGCAGCTCCTGGAGGGGACGGACTGAAGCTTTCTTT. Residues: CASSSWRGRTEAFF.

The V call is TRBV6-5, the J call TRBJ2-7; the match to TRBD2 covers 8 bases. V shed 0 bases, J shed 5 bases, and the junction held 6 bases outside the gene matches. This CDR3 is 15 amino acids long. CDR1 is MNHEY and CDR2 is SVGAGI in the germline V gene. The CDR3 region is CASSYSVAGPHEQYF. The CDR3 nucleotides are TGTGCCAGCAGTTACTCGGTAGCGGGACCCCACGAGCAGTACTTC.

The V call is TRBV6-6, the J call TRBJ1-2; 7 bases match TRBD1. Germline V gene data show CDR1 as MNHNY and CDR2 as SVGAGI (reference sequence). The CDR3 is 15 amino acids. V lost 6 bases, J lost 5 bases, and 12 bases stayed unmatched. CDR3 DNA sequence: TGTGCCAGCAGCCGTTCAGAAGGACAGGCTTATGGCTACACCTTC. Protein sequence: CASSRSEGQAYGYTF.

The V call is TRBV5-5, the J call TRBJ2-3; TRBD2 is a possible D gene (5 bases). Trimming cost V 0 bases and J 1 base, with 9 bases left between them. This CDR3 comprises 15 residues. Looked up from germline, CDR1 is SGHKS and CDR2 is YYEKEE (reference sequence). This CDR3 is CASSLVLSGTDTQYF. CDR3 bases: TGTGCCAGCAGCTTGGTCCTTAGCGGCACAGATACGCAGTATTTT.

The chain employs TRBV4-1 and TRBJ1-1, with D maybe TRBD1 (5 bases). This CDR3 is built from 14 residues. Trimming shortened V by 0 bases and J by 5 bases, and 10 bases separated the two germline ends. Per the germline V gene, CDR1 is MGHRA and CDR2 is YSYEKL. CDR3 nucleotides: TGCGCCAGCAGCCAAGAGGGGGGGGTTACTGAAGCTTTCTTT. Translating it yields CASSQEGGVTEAFF.

This chain connects TRBV5-4 to TRBJ2-7; 10 nucleotides agree with TRBD2. Germline CDR1 is SGHNT and CDR2 is YYREEE (reference sequence). J gave up 4 bases and V 1 base, and 2 bases lay outside the gene matches. The CDR3 is 14 amino acids. The DNA for the CDR3 is TGTGCCAGCAGCTTGCAAGCGGGAGGGTACGAGCAGTACTTC. Translated: CASSLQAGGYEQYF.

This chain uses TRBV28 with TRBJ2-2, with D tentatively TRBD2 (5 bases). This CDR3 contains 14 residues. The V gene's germline CDR1 is MDHEN and CDR2 SYDVKM. Trimming stripped 6 bases from V and 15 bases from J, with 23 bases between. The CDR3 DNA follows: TGTGCCAGCAGACGAGGCGGACTCTATGGTTTTGTGTTTTTT. Translation: CASRRGGLYGFVFF.

The V gene is TRBV5-1, the J gene TRBJ2-1; TRBD1 is a possible D gene (5 bases). CDR1 is SGHRS, CDR2 YFSETQ, per germline. V was trimmed by 4 bases and J by 0 bases, leaving 11 bases between them. CDR3 length equals 15 residues. The CDR3 loop is CASSRTLSSYNEQFF. The CDR3 DNA reads as TGCGCCAGCAGCCGGACACTTAGCTCCTACAATGAGCAGTTCTTC.

The chain employs TRBV28 and TRBJ2-7, with 10 bases identical to TRBD1. CDR1 is MDHEN, CDR2 SYDVKM, per germline. The length of the CDR3 is 15 residues. Losses at the gene ends were 5 bases for V and 7 bases for J; bases not matched to a gene: 11. The CDR3 protein is CASSQLTGGAEEQYF. The CDR3 DNA follows: TGTGCCAGCAGTCAATTGACAGGGGGCGCGGAAGAGCAGTACTTC.

The chain couples TRBV7-8 to TRBJ2-7; 7 nucleotides match TRBD2. V lost 0 bases and J lost 0; bases outside the gene matches: 17. The CDR3 extends over 20 amino acids. Germline lookup yields CDR1 SGHVS and CDR2 FQNEAQ. CDR3 sequence (DNA): TGTGCCAGCAGCTTAGCAGGAGGGCTAGCGGATTTCCTTTCCTCCTACGAGCAGTACTTC. The encoded protein is CASSLAGGLADFLSSYEQYF.

The chain has TRBV19 and TRBJ2-7, with a weak D call TRBD1 (5 bases). CDR1 LNHDA and CDR2 SQIVND come from the germline V gene (reference sequence). V was shortened by 7 bases and J by 4 bases, with 17 bases between the two germline ends. This CDR3 is built from 14 residues. CDR3 loop: CASTHPDRRYEQYF. Written as DNA, the CDR3 is TGTGCCAGTACCCATCCCGACAGAAGATACGAGCAGTACTTC.